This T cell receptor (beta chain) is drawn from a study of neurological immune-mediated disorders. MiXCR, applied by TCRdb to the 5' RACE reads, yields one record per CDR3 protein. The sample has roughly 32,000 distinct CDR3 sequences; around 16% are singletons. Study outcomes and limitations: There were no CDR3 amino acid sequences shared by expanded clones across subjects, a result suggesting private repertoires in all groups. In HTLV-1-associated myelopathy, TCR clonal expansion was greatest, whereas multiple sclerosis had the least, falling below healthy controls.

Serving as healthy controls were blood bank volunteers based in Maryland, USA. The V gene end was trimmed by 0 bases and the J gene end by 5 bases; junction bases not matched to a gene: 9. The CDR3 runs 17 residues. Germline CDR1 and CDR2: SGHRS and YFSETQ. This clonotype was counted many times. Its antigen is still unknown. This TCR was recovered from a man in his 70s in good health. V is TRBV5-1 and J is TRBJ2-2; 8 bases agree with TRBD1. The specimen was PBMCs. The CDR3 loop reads CASSLDGTGVRTGELFF. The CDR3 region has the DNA TGCGCCAGCAGCTTGGACGGGACAGGAGTAAGGACCGGGGAGCTGTTTTTT.